This T cell receptor (beta chain) appears in the sequencing data of a study of cytomegalovirus exposure and HLA in healthy donors. Whole-study results and caveats: Reports state that TCR beta sequences accurately predicted most subjects' HLA-A and HLA-B alleles.

With 60 Vbeta and 13 Jbeta primers, the PCR was carried out. The assay was immunoSEQ multiplex PCR, and TCRdb's table has in-frame clones only and misses some. The sample has about 38,000 clones, roughly 85% seen once. Concerning this clone itself: Its antigen remains unidentified.

V was trimmed by 0 bases and J by 6 bases, leaving 11 bases between them. Per germline, CDR1 WNHNN and CDR2 SYGVQD (reference sequence). The CDR3 is made up of 15 amino acids. The gene calls are TRBV10-1 and TRBJ2-2; tentative D call: TRBD1 (6 bases). The sample consisted of PBMCs. This clonotype was obtained from a woman between 35 and 50 years old in good health and CMV-seropositive. The CDR3 region has the DNA TGCGCCAGCAGTGAGTCGACAGGAGGATCCGGGGAGCTGTTTTTT. Protein: CASSESTGGSGELFF.